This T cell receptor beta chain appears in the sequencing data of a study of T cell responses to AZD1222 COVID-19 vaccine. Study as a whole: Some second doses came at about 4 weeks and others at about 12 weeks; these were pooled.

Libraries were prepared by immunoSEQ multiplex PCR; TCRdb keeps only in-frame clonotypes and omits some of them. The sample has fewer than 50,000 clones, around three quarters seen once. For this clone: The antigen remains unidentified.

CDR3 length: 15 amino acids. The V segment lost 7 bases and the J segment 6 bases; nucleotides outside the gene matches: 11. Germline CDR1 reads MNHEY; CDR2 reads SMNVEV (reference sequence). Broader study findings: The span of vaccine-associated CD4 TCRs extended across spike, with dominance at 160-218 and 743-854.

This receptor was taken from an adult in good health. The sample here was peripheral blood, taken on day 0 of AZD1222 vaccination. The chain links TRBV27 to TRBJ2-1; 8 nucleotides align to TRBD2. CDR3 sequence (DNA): TGTGCCAGCAAACTTCGGGGGGGCCTCGGCAATGAGCAGTTCTTC. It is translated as CASKLRGGLGNEQFF.